This TCR beta chain derives from a study of OX40 agonist ivuxolimab in advanced cancers. About the research overall: Partial responses were observed in three patients, of whom one had hepatocellular carcinoma and two had cutaneous melanoma.

This CDR3 is 15 amino acids long. CDR1 is SGHRS, CDR2 YFSETQ, per germline. Trimming took 1 base from V and 0 from J, leaving 11 bases between them. Measured with immunoSEQ multiplex PCR; TCRdb has only the in-frame clones, and not every one. This sample has 50,000 to 60,000 clones, with more than 85% found just once. This clone was seen a single time. The TCR was taken from an adult with an advanced solid tumor such as melanoma, head and neck, liver or kidney cancer. The chain joins TRBV5-1 to TRBJ2-7; possible D gene TRBD1, 5 bases. This specimen consisted of CD4+ or CD8+ T cells sorted from blood, obtained in a trial of the OX40 agonist ivuxolimab. The CDR3 loop is CASSLSPDSSYEQYF. The CDR3 bases are TGCGCCAGCAGCTTGTCCCCCGACAGCTCCTACGAGCAGTACTTC. Full variable domain (missing parts from reference TRBV5-1 and TRBJ2-7): KAGVTQTPRYLIKTRGQQVTLSCSPISGHRSVSWYQQTPGQGLQFLFEYFSETQRNKGNFPGRFSGRQFSNSRSEMNVSTLELGDSALYLCASSLSPDSSYEQYFGPGTRLTVT.